The TCR beta chain described here comes from a study of blood T cell repertoires in COVID-19. Overall study: The United States, Italy and Spain were the sources of the acute and convalescent COVID-19 samples. Nucleic acid was either cDNA or gDNA, and it came from T cells, B-cell-depleted T cells, or PBMCs.

Original data processing: Estimation of nucleated cell counts was performed using reference gene primer amplification. Generated by immunoSEQ multiplex PCR, the TCRdb table keeps only in-frame clones and is missing some. V and J calls and clone size follow that table, whereas D and trimming were derived from the DNA. This sample has about 150,000 clones, with roughly four fifths found just once. The germline gives CDR1 LGHDT, CDR2 YNNKEL (reference sequence). V lost 4 bases and J lost 4, with 23 bases in between. The CDR3 totals 18 residues. The rearrangement uses TRBV3-1 (or the pseudogene TRBV3-2) and TRBJ1-5; D is perhaps TRBD1 (6 bases). The source is a woman aged 55-69 years with acute or convalescent COVID-19. Sequencing input: peripheral blood. In DNA, the CDR3 is TGTGCCAGCAGCCTACAGATAGGGCAGGGTCAGGGGAATCAGCCCCAGCATTTT. It translates to CASSLQIGQGQGNQPQHF.